This passage covers 25 T cell receptor beta chains from one sample sequenced in a study of T cell responses to AZD1222 COVID-19 vaccine. This table comes from immunoSEQ multiplex PCR, and its TCRdb copy is limited to in-frame clones, with some not included. In the table there are approximately 220,000 clones, about 92% of which are singletons. This specimen consisted of peripheral blood, obtained on day 0 of MenACWY control vaccination. The receptors stem from an adult in good health.

V and J are TRBV29-1 and TRBJ1-2; 10 nucleotides agree with TRBD1. This CDR3 region has 14 residues. CDR1 is SQVTM, CDR2 ANQGSEA, per germline. With 2 bases clipped from V and 8 bases from J, the junction kept 8 bases outside the gene matches. The CDR3 DNA sequence: TGCAGCGTTGAAACGGGGACAGGGGCGGAGGGCTACACCTTC. It codes for CSVETGTGAEGYTF.

The chain combines TRBV18 with TRBJ2-7, with D tentatively TRBD2 (6 bases). This CDR3 region has 16 residues. The germline V gene encodes CDR1 KGHSH and CDR2 LQKENI. The germline V and J ends were trimmed by 2 bases and 0 bases, with 14 bases remaining between them. CDR3 residues: CASSPGGGGSSYEQYF. CDR3 DNA sequence: TGTGCCAGCTCACCAGGCGGTGGGGGGTCCTCCTACGAGCAGTACTTC.

J is TRBJ1-2 and V is TRBV7-2; D unclear. CDR3 length: 15 residues. The V end lost 4 bases, the J end lost 5 bases, and 17 bases lay between the germline ends. Germline-derived CDR1 and CDR2 are SGHTA and FQGNSA. The CDR3 here is CASSSSLQVVYGYTF. As DNA, the CDR3 is TGTGCCAGCAGCTCCTCCCTCCAGGTGGTTTATGGCTACACCTTC.

This chain links TRBV30 with TRBJ1-5; a weak D match, TRBD1 (5 bases). CDR1 is GTSNPN, CDR2 SVGIG, per germline (reference sequence). The CDR3 totals 13 residues. The V end was cut by 2 bases, the J end by 6 bases, with 11 bases between. The CDR3 region is CAWSPGASQPQHF. The CDR3 nucleotides read TGTGCCTGGAGTCCCGGGGCGAGTCAGCCCCAGCATTTT. The full variable domain, completed using reference TRBV30 and TRBJ1-5, is SQTIHQWPATLVQPVGSPLSLECTVEGTSNPNLYWYRQAAGRGLQLLFYSVGIGQISSEVPQNLSASRPQDRQFILSSKKLLLSDSGFYLCAWSPGASQPQHFGDGTRLSIL.

The rearrangement uses TRBV29-1 and TRBJ1-3; no firm D call. V lost 5 bases to trimming and J lost 2 bases, with 13 bases between them. The CDR3 totals 14 residues. From germline, CDR1 is SQVTM and CDR2 ANQGSEA. The CDR3 coding sequence is TGCAGCGTTCGGACGCCACGCGCTGGAAACACCATATATTTT. Protein product: CSVRTPRAGNTIYF.

This sequence joins TRBV28 and TRBJ1-2, with D maybe TRBD1 (5 bases). Trimming left V 5 bases short and J 4 bases short, with 17 bases between. Germline V CDR1 and CDR2: MDHEN, SYDVKM. CDR3 size: 15 residues. The CDR3 sequence: CASSNPGTSSYGYTF. In DNA, the CDR3 is TGTGCCAGCAGTAACCCCGGGACCTCCTCCTATGGCTACACCTTC.

The rearrangement joins TRBV19 to TRBJ1-5; 8 bases map to TRBD1. Trimming cost V 4 bases and J 3 bases; bases outside gene matches: 5. Per the germline V gene, CDR1 is LNHDA and CDR2 is SQIVND (reference sequence). The CDR3 spans 15 residues. CDR3 region: CASSSRDRFNQPQHF. DNA of the CDR3: TGTGCCAGTAGTAGCCGGGACAGGTTCAATCAGCCCCAGCATTTT. The full variable domain, in which reference TRBV19 and TRBJ1-5 provide the parts outside the CDR3, is DGGITQSPKYLFRKEGQNVTLSCEQNLNHDAMYWYRQDPGQGLRLIYYSQIVNDFQKGDIAEGYSVSREKKESFPLTVTSAQKNPTAFYLCASSSRDRFNQPQHFGDGTRLSIL.

The chain has TRBV5-1 and TRBJ2-3, with unresolved D. This CDR3 spans 15 amino acids. Germline V lookup: CDR1 SGHRS, CDR2 YFSETQ. The ends were cut back, 0 bases at V and 2 bases at J, with 10 bases in the middle. In DNA, the CDR3 is TGCGCCAGCAGCTTGGAAGGGTACCCCACAGATACGCAGTATTTT. It is translated as CASSLEGYPTDTQYF.

The genes are TRBV2 and TRBJ1-4; 10 bases align to TRBD1. Germline values: CDR1 SNHLY, CDR2 FYNNEI. The CDR3 spans 14 residues. V was clipped by 5 bases and J by 8 bases; unmatched bases: 5. The CDR3 sequence is CASSNDRGREKLFF. CDR3 DNA: TGTGCCAGCAGTAATGACAGGGGGCGAGAAAAACTGTTTTTT.

The table lists this clone with a count of one. Relative to the germline gene, one junction end is altered; a read error may explain this. The rearrangement links TRBV7-7 to TRBJ2-3; D gene unclear. Germline V gene sequence: CDR1 SSHAT, CDR2 FNYEAQ (reference sequence). This CDR3 is 12 amino acids long. The CDR3 region is CASSPVPDTQYF. The CDR3 DNA reads as TGTGCTAGCAGCCCAGTACCAGATACGCAGTATTTT.

The CDR3 DNA reads TGTGCCAGCAGCCTTCTAGCGGGGGGCACAGATACGCAGTATTTT. Protein sequence: CASSLLAGGTDTQYF. This chain links TRBV7-9 with TRBJ2-3, with TRBD2 matching 10 bases. Germline CDR1 and CDR2: SEHNR and FQNEAQ (reference sequence). With 5 bases clipped from V and 1 base from J, the junction kept 3 bases outside the gene matches. This CDR3 has 15 amino acids. The variable domain in full, completed from reference TRBV7-9 and TRBJ2-3, reads DTGVSQNPRHKITKRGQNVTFRCDPISEHNRLYWYRQTLGQGPEFLTYFQNEAQLEKSRLLSDRFSAERPKGSFSTLEIQRTEQGDSAMYLCASSLLAGGTDTQYFGPGTRLTVL.

This chain joins TRBV5-1 and TRBJ2-7; possibly TRBD1 or TRBD2 for D (5 bases each). V was cut by 4 bases and J by 5 bases, with 19 bases left in between. Per germline, CDR1 SGHRS and CDR2 YFSETQ. The CDR3 runs to 15 residues. CDR3 sequence reads: CASSRGTNLLDEQYF. The CDR3 region has the DNA TGCGCCAGCAGCCGAGGGACCAATTTACTTGACGAGCAGTACTTC.

This rearrangement joins TRBV18 to TRBJ1-5; D remains ambiguous. CDR3 length: 15 amino acids. With 6 bases removed from V and 0 bases from J, the gap between germline ends came to 12 bases. Per the germline V gene, CDR1 is KGHSH and CDR2 is LQKENI. Here the CDR3 reads CASSLGRHSNQPQHF. CDR3 nucleotides: TGTGCCAGCTCCCTGGGGAGACATAGCAATCAGCCCCAGCATTTT.

The chain is built from TRBV18 and TRBJ1-4; D remains unclear. Germline lookup yields CDR1 KGHSH and CDR2 LQKENI. V shed 3 bases and J shed 8 bases, with 16 bases lying between them. The CDR3 is 15 residues long. The CDR3 DNA follows: TGTGCCAGCTCACCGGCTATCGAGCCTGGAGAAAAACTGTTTTTT. This translates into CASSPAIEPGEKLFF. Based on the CDR3 plus reference TRBV18 and TRBJ1-4, the full variable domain is NAGVMQNPRHLVRRRGQEARLRCSPMKGHSHVYWYRQLPEEGLKFMVYLQKENIIDESGMPKERFSAEFPKEGPSILRIQQVVRGDSAAYFCASSPAIEPGEKLFFGSGTQLSVL.

The chain employs TRBV5-1 and TRBJ1-3; D is unclear. V was clipped by 2 bases and J by 8 bases, with 11 bases between them. Per the germline V gene, CDR1 is SGHRS and CDR2 is YFSETQ. The CDR3 is made up of 13 amino acids. The CDR3 region is CASSFGQPDTIYF. The CDR3 nucleotides read TGCGCCAGCAGCTTCGGCCAGCCGGACACCATATATTTT. Full variable domain (missing parts from reference TRBV5-1 and TRBJ1-3): KAGVTQTPRYLIKTRGQQVTLSCSPISGHRSVSWYQQTPGQGLQFLFEYFSETQRNKGNFPGRFSGRQFSNSRSEMNVSTLELGDSALYLCASSFGQPDTIYFGEGSWLTVV.

The rearrangement joins TRBV3-1 (or the pseudogene TRBV3-2) to TRBJ2-3; 8 bases line up with TRBD1. From germline, CDR1 is LGHDT and CDR2 YNNKEL (reference sequence). V shed 1 base, J shed 8 bases, and the junction held 5 bases outside the gene matches. This CDR3 is 14 amino acids long. The CDR3 loop is CASSQGQGSVTQYF. Written as DNA, the CDR3 is TGTGCCAGCAGCCAAGGACAGGGGAGCGTTACGCAGTATTTT.

CDR3 sequence reads: CASSHPGIDYEQYF. The CDR3 DNA sequence: TGTGCCAGCAGCCACCCCGGGATTGACTACGAGCAGTACTTC. This chain links TRBV7-9 with TRBJ2-7, with a tentative D call TRBD2 (5 bases). The germline V gene has CDR1 SEHNR and CDR2 FQNEAQ (reference sequence). The V and J ends lost 5 bases and 3 bases respectively, with 14 bases between them. This CDR3 has 14 residues.

V gene TRBV30 combines with J gene TRBJ1-5, with D possibly matching TRBD1 (5 bases). The V end was cut by 2 bases, the J end by 7 bases, with 9 bases between. The CDR3 length is 12 residues. Germline V gene lookup returns CDR1 GTSNPN and CDR2 SVGIG (reference sequence). The CDR3 loop reads CAWSKQGQPQHF. In nucleotides, the CDR3 is TGTGCCTGGAGTAAGCAGGGCCAGCCCCAGCATTTT.

The J gene is TRBJ1-4, the V gene TRBV6-5; TRBD1 matches 9 bases. Germline CDR1 and CDR2: MNHEY and SVGAGI. V gave up 6 bases and J gave up 7 bases; unmatched junction bases: 9. The CDR3 spans 15 residues. CDR3 nucleotide sequence: TGTGCCAGCAGGGACCCGGGACAGGGTTTTGAAAAACTGTTTTTT. This sequence encodes CASRDPGQGFEKLFF.

The gene calls are TRBV23-1 and TRBJ1-2; D not certain. TRBV23-1 is designated an ORF whose function remains uncertain. The V gene lost 5 bases and the J gene lost 7 bases, with 14 bases spanning the gap. The CDR3 is 13 amino acids. The CDR3 DNA reads TGCGCCAGCAGTTCCCCCTCTCCGGCTGGCTACACCTTC. It translates to CASSSPSPAGYTF.

CDR3 region: CASRDRTNTGELFF. Here the CDR3 DNA reads TGTGCCAGCAGAGACAGAACGAACACCGGGGAGCTGTTTTTT. This chain joins TRBV2 and TRBJ2-2; D might be TRBD1 (5 bases). V lost 6 bases and J lost 0, with 8 bases in between. The CDR3 has 14 residues. CDR1 SNHLY and CDR2 FYNNEI come from the germline V gene.

V is TRBV27 and J is TRBJ2-3, with D tentatively TRBD1 (5 bases). Germline V lookup: CDR1 MNHEY, CDR2 SMNVEV (reference sequence). This CDR3 has 16 amino acids. V was shortened by 4 bases and J by 0 bases, with 14 bases between the two germline ends. CDR3 sequence (DNA): TGTGCCAGCAGTTCAGGGAATTTTCCTAGCACAGATACGCAGTATTTT. Its translation is CASSSGNFPSTDTQYF.

The rearrangement links TRBV19 to TRBJ2-3; D not resolved. V lost 1 base and J lost 2, with 7 bases in between. In germline, CDR1 is LNHDA, CDR2 SQIVND (reference sequence). The CDR3 sequence is 14 residues long. CDR3 residues: CASSIATVTDTQYF. The DNA for the CDR3 is TGTGCCAGTAGTATAGCAACAGTCACAGATACGCAGTATTTT.

The rearrangement joins TRBV11-2 to TRBJ2-7; D remains ambiguous. The CDR3 runs 12 residues. V was cut by 5 bases and J by 9 bases, with 14 bases left in between. Germline lookup yields CDR1 SGHAT and CDR2 FQNNGV. CDR3 region: CASSAPGRVQYF. The CDR3 coding sequence is TGTGCCAGCAGCGCCCCCGGTAGGGTGCAGTACTTC.

This clone was picked up a small number of times. V and J are TRBV7-2 and TRBJ1-5; no definite D call. V was clipped by 4 bases and J by 3 bases, with 10 bases between them. The V gene's germline CDR1 is SGHTA and CDR2 FQGNSA. The CDR3 totals 14 residues. This CDR3 is CASSSDGVNQPQHF. The CDR3 nucleotides are TGTGCCAGCAGCTCCGACGGGGTCAATCAGCCCCAGCATTTT. The whole variable domain, remainder taken from reference TRBV7-2 and TRBJ1-5, is GAGVSQSPSNKVTEKGKDVELRCDPISGHTALYWYRQSLGQGLEFLIYFQGNSAPDKSGLPSDRFSAERTGGSVSTLTIQRTQQEDSAVYLCASSSDGVNQPQHFGDGTRLSIL.